The 14 T cell receptor beta chains in this list originate from one sample, sequenced in a study of CD8+ T cells in alopecia areata. Reverse transcription of extracted RNA yielded cDNA, which provided the sequencing template. Sequenced by immunoSEQ multiplex PCR; TCRdb stores in-frame clones only, minus some. The sample lists more than 150,000 clones, about half occurring once. The treatment here: oral pan-JAK inhibitor, 5-10 mg twice daily. The material was CD8+ T cells sorted from blood, obtained around week 54, from a patient treated with tofacitinib. The receptors stem from a human donor with alopecia areata.

The gene calls are TRBV2 and TRBJ2-5, with 8 bases that match TRBD1. This CDR3 is built from 11 residues. V was pared by 10 bases and J by 4 bases, with 2 bases of the junction left unmatched. Looked up from germline, CDR1 is SNHLY and CDR2 is FYNNEI. The CDR3 DNA reads TGTGCCACCGACAGGGGAGAGACCCAGTACTTC. It specifies CATDRGETQYF.

This chain links TRBV30 with TRBJ1-5; 9 bases line up with TRBD1. Germline V lookup: CDR1 GTSNPN, CDR2 SVGIG (reference sequence). V dropped 0 bases and J dropped 5; count of bases not matched to a gene: 5. The CDR3 is 15 amino acids. Here the CDR3 reads CAWSVNRGLYQPQHF. In nucleotides, the CDR3 is TGTGCCTGGAGTGTAAACAGGGGGCTTTATCAGCCCCAGCATTTT.

The J gene is TRBJ1-5, the V gene TRBV5-6; TRBD1 is a possible D gene (6 bases). The length of the CDR3 is 15 residues. Trimming pared 5 bases from V and 0 bases from J, leaving 12 bases between. Germline V lookup: CDR1 SGHDT, CDR2 YYEEEE. CDR3 bases: TGTGCCAGCAGTACAGGGCCTTATAGCAATCAGCCCCAGCATTTT. Translation: CASSTGPYSNQPQHF.

This clone has a handful of counts. V usage is TRBV29-1 and J usage is TRBJ2-2; D could derive from TRBD1 or TRBD2 (6 bases each). Germline CDR1 and CDR2: SQVTM and ANQGSEA. V was pared by 5 bases and J by 1 base, with 14 bases between. CDR3 size: 15 residues. The CDR3 here is CSVLGGQENTGELFF. The CDR3 DNA reads as TGCAGCGTTCTGGGGGGACAAGAGAACACCGGGGAGCTGTTTTTT.

The rearrangement links TRBV7-3 to TRBJ1-1, with TRBD1 identical over 7 bases. CDR3 length equals 16 residues. V shed 4 bases, J shed 1 base, and the junction held 9 bases outside the gene matches. Per germline, CDR1 SGHTA and CDR2 FQGTGA. CDR3 loop: CASSSGTRTGNTEAFF. The CDR3 bases are TGTGCCAGCAGCTCAGGGACTCGGACAGGGAACACTGAAGCTTTCTTT.

This clone was seen a few times. This sequence joins TRBV5-6 and TRBJ1-2, with D unclear. Germline V lookup: CDR1 SGHDT, CDR2 YYEEEE. V was pared by 1 base and J by 5 bases, with 9 bases between. The CDR3 consists of 13 residues. The CDR3 nucleotides read TGTGCCAGCAGCTTGACCGACGGGTATGGCTACACCTTC. It is translated as CASSLTDGYGYTF.

The chain carries TRBV13 and TRBJ2-3; D not certain. Trimming removed 5 bases at V and 6 bases at J, with 15 bases between. Per germline, CDR1 PRHDT and CDR2 FYEKMQ (reference sequence). The length of the CDR3 is 14 residues. CDR3 sequence reads: CASSRSRFVDTQYF. The CDR3 DNA sequence: TGTGCCAGCAGCAGAAGCAGGTTTGTGGATACGCAGTATTTT.

There are a few counts of this clone. V and J are TRBV6-5 and TRBJ1-1, with D tentatively TRBD1 (5 bases). The CDR3 runs 13 residues. Germline values: CDR1 MNHEY, CDR2 SVGAGI. Trimming took off 0 bases at V and 8 bases at J, with 10 bases between the two ends. The CDR3 bases are TGTGCCAGCAGTTACTCCCCTGGGGGGGAAGCTTTCTTT. The encoded protein is CASSYSPGGEAFF.

V gene TRBV7-3 combines with J gene TRBJ1-1; TRBD1 is a possible D gene (6 bases). The CDR3 is 15 residues long. With 0 bases removed from V and 0 bases from J, the gap between germline ends came to 8 bases. Germline CDR1 is SGHTA and CDR2 is FQGTGA. The CDR3 DNA reads as TGTGCCAGCAGCTTAACCCACAGGGTGAACACTGAAGCTTTCTTT. This codes for CASSLTHRVNTEAFF.

This clone was recorded a few times. This chain connects TRBV7-9 to TRBJ1-4, with TRBD1 as a possible D gene (5 bases). V was cut by 6 bases and J by 8 bases, with 16 bases left in between. CDR3 length equals 14 residues. Germline lookup yields CDR1 SEHNR and CDR2 FQNEAQ (reference sequence). In DNA, the CDR3 is TGTGCCAGCAGTTCCGGGACCGGGAGAGAAAAACTGTTTTTT. This translates into CASSSGTGREKLFF.

Only a few counts were recorded for this clone. The chain employs TRBV9 and TRBJ2-7; D may match TRBD1 or TRBD2 (5 bases each). Trimming removed 0 bases from V and 3 bases from J, with 7 bases in between. The germline V gene encodes CDR1 SGDLS and CDR2 YYNGEE. The CDR3 extends over 13 amino acids. CDR3 loop: CASSVGDVYEQYF. CDR3 DNA: TGTGCCAGCAGCGTAGGGGACGTCTACGAGCAGTACTTC.

The rearrangement uses TRBV10-3 and TRBJ2-7; D might be TRBD1 or TRBD2, each matching 5 bases. CDR3 length equals 15 residues. From germline, CDR1 is ENHRY and CDR2 SYGVKD. V gave up 0 bases and J gave up 1 base, with 10 bases separating them. CDR3 bases: TGTGCCATCAGTGAGTCGGGGGAAGCATCCTACGAGCAGTACTTC. Its translation is CAISESGEASYEQYF.

The gene calls are TRBV7-8 and TRBJ2-3; unclear D gene. Trimming removed 5 bases from V and 0 bases from J, with 15 bases in between. CDR3 length: 16 amino acids. Germline assignment: CDR1 SGHVS and CDR2 FQNEAQ. The CDR3: CASSLKAASSTDTQYF. For the CDR3, the DNA is TGTGCCAGCAGCCTCAAGGCCGCTTCTAGCACAGATACGCAGTATTTT.

This clone was seen only a few times. V gene TRBV29-1 combines with J gene TRBJ1-1, with D tentatively TRBD1 (6 bases). The V and J ends lost 3 bases and 1 base respectively, with 9 bases between them. The CDR3 is made up of 13 amino acids. CDR1 is SQVTM, CDR2 ANQGSEA, per germline. CDR3 sequence (DNA): TGCAGCGTTGACGGGGGCTCGAACACTGAAGCTTTCTTT. Translating it yields CSVDGGSNTEAFF.